These 6 T cell receptor beta chains share one sample of origin, sequenced in a study of cytomegalovirus exposure and HLA in healthy donors. The PCR made use of 60 Vbeta and 13 Jbeta primers. Sequenced by immunoSEQ multiplex PCR; TCRdb stores in-frame clones only, minus some. The sample has 54,000 or so clones; roughly 50% are singletons. Source material: PBMCs. Receptors were obtained from a human donor in good health.

The chain carries TRBV7-8 and TRBJ1-3, with 8 bases matching TRBD1. CDR3 length equals 16 residues. Germline CDR1 is SGHVS and CDR2 is FQNEAQ. Germline trimming cut 1 base from V and 4 bases from J; bases unmatched to any gene: 6. The CDR3 DNA reads TGTGCCAGCAGCTTAGGAGGACAGGGACTAGGAAACACCATATATTTT. Translating it yields CASSLGGQGLGNTIYF.

The CDR3 is CASSLAGTGNTIYF. The CDR3, as DNA: TGTGCCAGCAGCTTGGCGGGGACTGGAAACACCATATATTTT. V gene TRBV5-8 combines with J gene TRBJ1-3; the D is unclear. V was cut by 0 bases and J by 2 bases, with 6 bases left in between. CDR1 and CDR2 (germline): SGHTS, YDEGEE. The CDR3 runs to 14 residues.

The chain recombines TRBV29-1 with TRBJ2-7; unclear D gene. Germline V lookup: CDR1 SQVTM, CDR2 ANQGSEA. V was trimmed by 6 bases and J by 3 bases, leaving 15 bases between them. The CDR3 totals 13 residues. Here the CDR3 reads CSVPPGQIYEQYF. CDR3 in DNA: TGCAGCGTACCCCCTGGTCAGATCTACGAGCAGTACTTC.

J is TRBJ1-5 and V is TRBV6-6; D gene ambiguous. V dropped 5 bases and J dropped 5 bases, with 13 bases sitting between them. The CDR3 totals 14 residues. Germline V gene sequence: CDR1 MNHNY, CDR2 SVGAGI (reference sequence). In nucleotides, the CDR3 is TGTGCCAGCAGTAAGGACGGGCGGGATCAGCCCCAGCATTTT. Protein sequence: CASSKDGRDQPQHF.

The V and J genes are TRBV10-3 and TRBJ2-5; a possible D gene is TRBD2 (6 bases). Germline assignment: CDR1 ENHRY and CDR2 SYGVKD. Trimming removed 8 bases at V and 5 bases at J, with 15 bases between. The CDR3 totals 13 residues. As DNA, the CDR3 is TGTGCCATCCTACGACCGGGGGAGGAGACCCAGTACTTC. It yields the protein CAILRPGEETQYF.

The chain recombines TRBV2 with TRBJ2-5; 8 nucleotides align to TRBD2. This CDR3 is built from 14 residues. Germline values: CDR1 SNHLY, CDR2 FYNNEI. V lost 8 bases, J lost 4 bases, and 9 bases stayed unmatched. In DNA form, the CDR3 reads TGTGCCAGCGAGTTCGGGGGGGGGACAGAGACCCAGTACTTC. It yields the protein CASEFGGGTETQYF.